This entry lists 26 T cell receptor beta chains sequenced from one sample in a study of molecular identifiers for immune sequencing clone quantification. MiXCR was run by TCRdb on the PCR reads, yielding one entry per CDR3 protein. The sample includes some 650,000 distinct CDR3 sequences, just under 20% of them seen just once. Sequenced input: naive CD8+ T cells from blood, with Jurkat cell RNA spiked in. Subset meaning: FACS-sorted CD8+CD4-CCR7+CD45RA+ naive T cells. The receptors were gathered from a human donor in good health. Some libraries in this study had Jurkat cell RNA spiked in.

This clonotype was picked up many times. The CDR3 DNA is TGTGCCAGCCGGGGGCCTCCTGACGAGCAGTACTTC. It is translated as CASRGPPDEQYF. V and J are TRBV7-9 and TRBJ2-7; D assignment may be TRBD1 or TRBD2 (6 bases each). V lost 8 bases and J 5 bases, leaving 13 bases between the germline ends. CDR1 and CDR2 (germline): SEHNR, FQNEAQ (reference sequence). This CDR3 is 12 amino acids long.

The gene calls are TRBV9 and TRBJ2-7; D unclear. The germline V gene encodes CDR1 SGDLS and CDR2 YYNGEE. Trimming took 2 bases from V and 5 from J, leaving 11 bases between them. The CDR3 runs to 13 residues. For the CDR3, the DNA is TGTGCCAGCAGCGTGGACGGGCTGCACGAGCAGTACTTC. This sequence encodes CASSVDGLHEQYF.

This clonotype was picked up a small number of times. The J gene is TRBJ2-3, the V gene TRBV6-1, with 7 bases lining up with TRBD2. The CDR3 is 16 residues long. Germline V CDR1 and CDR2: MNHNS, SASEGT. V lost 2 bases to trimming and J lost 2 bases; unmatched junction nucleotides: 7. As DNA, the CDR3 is TGTGCCAGCAGTGAAACCACCGGGACTACCACAGATACGCAGTATTTT. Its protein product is CASSETTGTTTDTQYF.

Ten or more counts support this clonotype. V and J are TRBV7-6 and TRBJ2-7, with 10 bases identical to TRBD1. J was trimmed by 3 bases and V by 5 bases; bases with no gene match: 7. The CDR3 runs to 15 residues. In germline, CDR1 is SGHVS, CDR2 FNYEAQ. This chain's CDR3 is CASSPGTGALYEQYF. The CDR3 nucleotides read TGTGCCAGCAGCCCCGGGACAGGGGCTCTCTACGAGCAGTACTTC.

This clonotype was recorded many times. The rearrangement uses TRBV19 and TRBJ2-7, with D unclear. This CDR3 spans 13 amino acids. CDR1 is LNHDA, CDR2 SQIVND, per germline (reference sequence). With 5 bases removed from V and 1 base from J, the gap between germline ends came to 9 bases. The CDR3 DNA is TGTGCCAGTAGTGTCGGGCTTTCCTACGAGCAGTACTTC. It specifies CASSVGLSYEQYF.

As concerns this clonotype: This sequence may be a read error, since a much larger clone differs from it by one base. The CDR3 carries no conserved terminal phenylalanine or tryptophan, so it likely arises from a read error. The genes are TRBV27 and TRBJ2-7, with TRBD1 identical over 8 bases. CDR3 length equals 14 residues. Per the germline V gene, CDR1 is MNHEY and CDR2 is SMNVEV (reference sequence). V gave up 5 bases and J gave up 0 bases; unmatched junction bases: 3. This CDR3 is CASSDRGLSYEQYL. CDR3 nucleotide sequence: TGTGCCAGCAGTGACAGGGGCCTCTCCTACGAGCAGTACCTC.

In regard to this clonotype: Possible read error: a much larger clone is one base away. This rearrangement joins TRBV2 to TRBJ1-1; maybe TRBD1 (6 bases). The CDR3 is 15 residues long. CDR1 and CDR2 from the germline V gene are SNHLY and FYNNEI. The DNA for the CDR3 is TGTACCAGCAGCTGGGACACCGGACGTAACACTGAAGCTTTCTTT. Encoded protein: CTSSWDTGRNTEAFF. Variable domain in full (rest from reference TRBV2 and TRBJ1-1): EPEVTQTPSHQVTQMGQEVILRCVPISNHLYFYWYRQILGQKVEFLVSFYNNEISEKSEIFDDQFSVERPDGSNFTLKIRSTKLEDSAMYFCTSSWDTGRNTEAFFGQGTRLTVV.

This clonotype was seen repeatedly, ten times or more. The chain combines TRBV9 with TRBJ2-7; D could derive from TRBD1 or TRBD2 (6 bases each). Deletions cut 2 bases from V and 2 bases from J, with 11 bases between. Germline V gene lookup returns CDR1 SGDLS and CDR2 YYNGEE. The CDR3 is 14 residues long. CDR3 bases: TGTGCCAGCAGCGTTGGAGGGGGACCCTACGAGCAGTACTTC. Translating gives CASSVGGGPYEQYF.

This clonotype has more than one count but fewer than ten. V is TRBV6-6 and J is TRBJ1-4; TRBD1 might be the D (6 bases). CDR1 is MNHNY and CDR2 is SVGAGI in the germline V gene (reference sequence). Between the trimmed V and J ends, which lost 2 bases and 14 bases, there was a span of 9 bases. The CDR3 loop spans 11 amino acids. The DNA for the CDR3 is TGTGCCAGCAGTTACCGGGGGCCGCTGTTTTTT. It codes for CASSYRGPLFF.

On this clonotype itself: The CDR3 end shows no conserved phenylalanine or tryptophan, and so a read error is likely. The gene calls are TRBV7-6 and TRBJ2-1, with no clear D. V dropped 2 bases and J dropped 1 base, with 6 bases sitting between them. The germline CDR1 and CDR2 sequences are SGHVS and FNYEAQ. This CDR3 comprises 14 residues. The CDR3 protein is CASSLTGSYNEQFL. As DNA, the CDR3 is TGTGCCAGCAGCTTAACTGGTTCCTACAATGAGCAGTTCCTC.

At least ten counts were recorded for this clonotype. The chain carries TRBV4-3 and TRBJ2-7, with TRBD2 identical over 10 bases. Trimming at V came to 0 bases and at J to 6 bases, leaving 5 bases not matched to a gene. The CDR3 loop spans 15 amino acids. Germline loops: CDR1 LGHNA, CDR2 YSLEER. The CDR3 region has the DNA TGCGCCAGCAGCCAAGATCAACTAGCGGGGACCGAGCAGTACTTC. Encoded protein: CASSQDQLAGTEQYF.

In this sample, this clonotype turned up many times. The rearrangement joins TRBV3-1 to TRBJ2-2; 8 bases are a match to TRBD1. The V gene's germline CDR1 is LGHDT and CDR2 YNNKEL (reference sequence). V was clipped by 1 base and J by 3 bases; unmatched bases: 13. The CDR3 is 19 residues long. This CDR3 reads CASSQGDPQGERDTGELFF. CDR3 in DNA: TGTGCCAGCAGCCAAGGGGACCCACAGGGGGAGCGTGACACCGGGGAGCTGTTTTTT.

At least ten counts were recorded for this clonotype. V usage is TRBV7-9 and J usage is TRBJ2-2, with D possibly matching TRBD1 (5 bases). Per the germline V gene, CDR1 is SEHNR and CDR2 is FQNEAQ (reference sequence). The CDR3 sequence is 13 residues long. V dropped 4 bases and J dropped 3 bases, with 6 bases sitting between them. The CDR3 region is CASSSRDTGELFF. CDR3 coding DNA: TGTGCCAGCAGCTCCAGGGACACCGGGGAGCTGTTTTTT.

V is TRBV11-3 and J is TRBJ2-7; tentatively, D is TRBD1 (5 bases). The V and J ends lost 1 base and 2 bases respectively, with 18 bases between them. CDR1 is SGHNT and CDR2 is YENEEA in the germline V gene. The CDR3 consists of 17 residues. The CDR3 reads CASSLGFLGHLAYEQYF. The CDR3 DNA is TGTGCCAGCAGCTTAGGGTTCCTAGGACATTTAGCCTACGAGCAGTACTTC. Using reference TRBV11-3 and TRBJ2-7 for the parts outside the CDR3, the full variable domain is EAGVVQSPRYKIIEKKQPVAFWCNPISGHNTLYWYLQNLGQGPELLIRYENEEAVDDSQLPKDRFSAERLKGVDSTLKIQPAELGDSAVYLCASSLGFLGHLAYEQYFGPGTRLTVT.

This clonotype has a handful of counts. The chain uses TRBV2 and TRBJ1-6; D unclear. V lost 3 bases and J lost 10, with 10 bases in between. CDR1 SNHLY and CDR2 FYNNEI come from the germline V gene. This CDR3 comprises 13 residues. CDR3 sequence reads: CASSDGGGSPLHF. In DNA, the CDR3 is TGTGCCAGCAGTGACGGCGGAGGGTCACCCCTCCACTTT.

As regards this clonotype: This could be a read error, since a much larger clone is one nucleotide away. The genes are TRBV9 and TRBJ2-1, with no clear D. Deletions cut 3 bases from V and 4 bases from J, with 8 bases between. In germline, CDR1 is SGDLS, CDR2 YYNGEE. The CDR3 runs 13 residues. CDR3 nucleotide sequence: TGTGCCAGCAGCGAGGACGCGTACAATGAGCAGTTCTTC. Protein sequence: CASSEDAYNEQFF.

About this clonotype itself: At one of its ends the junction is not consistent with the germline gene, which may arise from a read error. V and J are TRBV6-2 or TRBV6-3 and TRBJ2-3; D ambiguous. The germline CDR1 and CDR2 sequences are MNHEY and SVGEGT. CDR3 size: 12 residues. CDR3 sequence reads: CVSSYPGDTQYF. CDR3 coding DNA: TGTGTCAGCAGTTATCCCGGGGATACGCAGTATTTT.

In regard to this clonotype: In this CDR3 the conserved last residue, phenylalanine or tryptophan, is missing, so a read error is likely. This chain's CDR3 is CASSKLRIQGIEKLFL. The CDR3 region has the DNA TGTGCCAGCAGCAAACTACGTATACAGGGCATTGAAAAACTGTTTCTT. The rearrangement uses TRBV6-5 and TRBJ1-4, with TRBD1 as a possible D gene (6 bases). Germline V lookup: CDR1 MNHEY, CDR2 SVGAGI. There are 16 residues in the CDR3. V lost 6 bases and J lost 7, with 21 bases in between.

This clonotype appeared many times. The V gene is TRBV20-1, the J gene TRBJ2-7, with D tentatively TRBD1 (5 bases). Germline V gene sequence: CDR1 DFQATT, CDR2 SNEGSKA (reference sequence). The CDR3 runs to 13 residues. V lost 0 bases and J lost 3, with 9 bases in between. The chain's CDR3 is CSAREAGNYEQYF. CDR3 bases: TGCAGTGCTAGAGAGGCAGGGAACTACGAGCAGTACTTC.

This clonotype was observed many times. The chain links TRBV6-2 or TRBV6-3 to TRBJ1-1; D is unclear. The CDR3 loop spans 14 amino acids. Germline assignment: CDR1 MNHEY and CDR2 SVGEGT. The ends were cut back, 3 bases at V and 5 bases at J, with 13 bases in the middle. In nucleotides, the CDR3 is TGTGCCAGCAGTTATGCAGCTGGTTTGACTGAAGCTTTCTTT. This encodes CASSYAAGLTEAFF.

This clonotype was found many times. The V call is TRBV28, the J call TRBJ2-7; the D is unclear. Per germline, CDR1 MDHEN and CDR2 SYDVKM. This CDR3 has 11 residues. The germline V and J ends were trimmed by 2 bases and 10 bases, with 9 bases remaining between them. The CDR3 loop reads CASSLSHVQYF. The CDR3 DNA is TGTGCCAGCAGTTTAAGCCACGTCCAGTACTTC.

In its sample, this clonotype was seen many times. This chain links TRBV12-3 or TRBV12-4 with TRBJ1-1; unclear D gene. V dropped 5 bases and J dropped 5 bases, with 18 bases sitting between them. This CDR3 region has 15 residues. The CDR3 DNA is TGTGCCAGCAGTCCCTTTTCAGGTGGTGGGACTGAAGCTTTCTTT. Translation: CASSPFSGGGTEAFF.

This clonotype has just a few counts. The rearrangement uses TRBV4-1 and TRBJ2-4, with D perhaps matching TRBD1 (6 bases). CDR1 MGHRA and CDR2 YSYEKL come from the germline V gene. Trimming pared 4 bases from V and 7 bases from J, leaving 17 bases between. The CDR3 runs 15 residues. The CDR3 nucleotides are TGCGCCAGCAGCCCAGACCCAGGGGATCGGAACATTCAGTACTTC. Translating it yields CASSPDPGDRNIQYF.

The CDR3 is CASSFLADLSTDTQYF. CDR3 nucleotides: TGTGCCAGCAGTTTCCTAGCGGATCTTAGCACAGATACGCAGTATTTT. The chain couples TRBV27 to TRBJ2-3; TRBD2 matches 7 bases. There are 16 residues in the CDR3. Trimming took 3 bases from V and 0 from J; bases not matched to a gene: 6. The germline V gene has CDR1 MNHEY and CDR2 SMNVEV (reference sequence).

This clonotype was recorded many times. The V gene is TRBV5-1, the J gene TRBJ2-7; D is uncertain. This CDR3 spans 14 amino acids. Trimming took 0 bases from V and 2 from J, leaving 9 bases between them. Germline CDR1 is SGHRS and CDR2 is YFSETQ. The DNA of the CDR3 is TGCGCCAGCAGCTTGGCAGGCCTCGCCTACGAGCAGTACTTC. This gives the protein CASSLAGLAYEQYF.

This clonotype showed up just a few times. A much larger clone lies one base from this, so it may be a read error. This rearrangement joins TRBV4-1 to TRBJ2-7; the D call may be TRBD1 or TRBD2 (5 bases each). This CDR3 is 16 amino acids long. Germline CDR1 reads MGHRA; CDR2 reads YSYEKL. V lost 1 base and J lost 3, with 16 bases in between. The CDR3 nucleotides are TGCGCCAGCAGCCAAGTGTCCACCGTGGGGGTCTACGAGCAGTACTTC. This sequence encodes CASSQVSTVGVYEQYF.